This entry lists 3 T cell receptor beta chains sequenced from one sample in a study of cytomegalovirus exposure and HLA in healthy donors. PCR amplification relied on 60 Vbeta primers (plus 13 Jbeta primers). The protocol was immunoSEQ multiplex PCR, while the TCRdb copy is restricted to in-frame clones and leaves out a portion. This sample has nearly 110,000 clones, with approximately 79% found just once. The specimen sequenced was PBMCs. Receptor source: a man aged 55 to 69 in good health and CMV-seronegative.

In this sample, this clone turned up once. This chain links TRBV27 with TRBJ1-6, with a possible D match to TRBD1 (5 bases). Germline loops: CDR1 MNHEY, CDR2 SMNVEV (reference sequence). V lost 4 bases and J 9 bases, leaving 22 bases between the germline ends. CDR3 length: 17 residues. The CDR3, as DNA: TGTGCCAGCAGTTGGTACCGCGGGACGGTTAGCAGTTCACCCCTCCACTTT. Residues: CASSWYRGTVSSSPLHF.

The CDR3 nucleotides read TGCGCCAGCAGCTTGTCTAGCGGGGTGGGCAATGAGCAGTTCTTC. It codes for CASSLSSGVGNEQFF. V is TRBV5-1 and J is TRBJ2-1; TRBD2 matches 9 bases. Per the germline V gene, CDR1 is SGHRS and CDR2 is YFSETQ. The V segment lost 1 base and the J segment 6 bases; nucleotides outside the gene matches: 5. This CDR3 region has 15 residues.

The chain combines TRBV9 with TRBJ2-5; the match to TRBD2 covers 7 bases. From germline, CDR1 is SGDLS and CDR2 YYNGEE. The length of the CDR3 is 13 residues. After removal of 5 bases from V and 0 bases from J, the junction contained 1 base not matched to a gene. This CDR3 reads CASSGTNQETQYF. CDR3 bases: TGTGCCAGCAGTGGGACTAACCAAGAGACCCAGTACTTC.